This TCR beta chain was sequenced for a study of T cell responses to AZD1222 COVID-19 vaccine. Broader study findings: The peak T cell response came first, and repertoires were sampled only after it.

The protocol was immunoSEQ multiplex PCR, while the TCRdb copy is restricted to in-frame clones and leaves out a portion. The table lists about 120,000 clones, about 90% of them singletons. With regard to this clone: The antigen remains undetermined.

This sample comprised peripheral blood, obtained on day 0 of AZD1222 vaccination. The source of this sequence is an adult in good health.

The CDR3 DNA reads as TGTGCCAGCTCACAACAGGGAGTTAGCAATCAGCCCCAGCATTTT. Its translation: CASSQQGVSNQPQHF. The chain uses TRBV18 and TRBJ1-5, with a tentative D call TRBD1 (6 bases). V was trimmed by 4 bases and J by 0 bases, leaving 10 bases between them. The CDR3 sequence is 15 residues long. Germline-derived CDR1 and CDR2 are KGHSH and LQKENI.